The clone carrying this T cell receptor beta chain was observed at least ten times. Its target is not known. Samples came from axillary lymph nodes draining the breast cancer. This entry comes from a study of breast tumors, draining lymph nodes, adjacent tissues. Study-level results: Data only fit, rather than demonstrated, lymph node origin of most tumor T cells. Tumors had less TCR diversity than lymph nodes, more than nontumor tissue.

The ends were cut back, 4 bases at V and 4 bases at J, with 10 bases in the middle. Germline assignment: CDR1 SQVTM and CDR2 ANQGSEA. CDR3 size: 12 residues. TCRdb reprocessed the multiplex PCR reads via MiXCR and lists one record per CDR3 protein. Among some 130,000 distinct CDR3 sequences, nearly 20% were seen once, and the ten largest hold 3% to 4%. The receptor's source is a female donor with breast cancer. Some clones in this sample may be carry-over from other donors' samples. This chain joins TRBV29-1 and TRBJ1-2; D call uncertain. The specimen was axillary lymph node tissue. Here the CDR3 DNA reads TGCAGCGTTGTTAGGCCCCTCTATGGCTACACCTTC. It yields the protein CSVVRPLYGYTF.